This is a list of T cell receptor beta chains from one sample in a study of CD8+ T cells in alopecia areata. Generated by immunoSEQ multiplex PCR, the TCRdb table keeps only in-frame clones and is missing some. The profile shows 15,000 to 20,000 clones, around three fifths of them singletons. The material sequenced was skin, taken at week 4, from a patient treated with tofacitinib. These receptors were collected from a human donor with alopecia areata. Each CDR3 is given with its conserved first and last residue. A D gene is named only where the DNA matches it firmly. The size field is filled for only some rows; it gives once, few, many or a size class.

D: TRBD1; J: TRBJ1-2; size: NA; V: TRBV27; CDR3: CASSAYPGQGYYGYTF; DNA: TGTGCCAGCAGTGCGTACCCGGGACAGGGGTACTATGGCTACACCTTC
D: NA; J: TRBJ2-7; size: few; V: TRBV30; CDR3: CAWSVGVGGPYEQYF; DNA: TGTGCCTGGAGTGTAGGCGTGGGGGGCCCCTACGAGCAGTACTTC
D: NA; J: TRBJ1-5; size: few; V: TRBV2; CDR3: CASANSNQPQHF; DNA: TGTGCCAGCGCCAATAGCAATCAGCCCCAGCATTTT
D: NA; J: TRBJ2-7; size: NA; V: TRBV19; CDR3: CISGKPYIHEQYF; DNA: TGTATTAGCGGAAAACCCTACATCCACGAGCAGTACTTC
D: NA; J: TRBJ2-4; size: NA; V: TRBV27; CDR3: CASSFSAGAKNIQYF; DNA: TGTGCCAGCAGTTTTTCGGCGGGAGCCAAAAACATTCAGTACTTC
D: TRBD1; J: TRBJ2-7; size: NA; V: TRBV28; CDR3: CASSPTGTGSYEQYF; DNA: TGTGCCAGCAGTCCCACCGGGACAGGGTCCTACGAGCAGTACTTC
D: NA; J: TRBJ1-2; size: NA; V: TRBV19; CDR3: CASSIEDSNIYGYTF; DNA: TGTGCCAGTAGTATAGAGGACAGCAACATCTATGGCTACACCTTC
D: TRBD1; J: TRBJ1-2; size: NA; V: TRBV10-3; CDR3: CAISELSGGRSYGYTF; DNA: TGTGCCATCAGTGAGTTGTCAGGGGGCAGAAGCTATGGCTACACCTTC
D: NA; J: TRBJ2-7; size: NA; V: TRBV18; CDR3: CASSPGFGGGYEQYF; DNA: TGTGCCAGCTCACCAGGGTTCGGGGGTGGCTACGAGCAGTACTTC
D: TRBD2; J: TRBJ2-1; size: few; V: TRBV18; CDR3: CASSPPPGGGPMAEQFF; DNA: TGTGCCAGCTCACCTCCACCGGGGGGAGGCCCGATGGCTGAGCAGTTCTTC
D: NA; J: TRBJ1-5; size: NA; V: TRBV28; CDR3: CASSPRAVGVMSSQPQHF; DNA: TGTGCCAGCAGTCCACGAGCGGTAGGTGTGATGTCTAGTCAGCCCCAGCATTTT
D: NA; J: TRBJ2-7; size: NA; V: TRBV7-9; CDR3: CASSSSEGGELYEQYF; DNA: TGTGCCAGCAGCTCATCTGAAGGGGGGGAGCTCTACGAGCAGTACTTC
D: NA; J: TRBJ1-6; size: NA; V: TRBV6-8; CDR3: CATTDSPEGSSPLHF; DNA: TGTGCCACCACCGACAGTCCTGAAGGTAGTTCACCCCTCCACTTT
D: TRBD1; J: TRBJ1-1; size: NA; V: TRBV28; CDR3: CASSSPPTGENTEAFF; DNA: TGTGCCAGCAGTTCGCCCCCGACAGGGGAAAACACTGAAGCTTTCTTT
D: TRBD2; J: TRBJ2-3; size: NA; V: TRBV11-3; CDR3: CASSPGRGLAGTDTQYF; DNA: TGTGCCAGCAGCCCGGGCAGGGGACTAGCGGGAACGGATACGCAGTATTTT
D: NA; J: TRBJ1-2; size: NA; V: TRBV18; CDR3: CASSPPLFSPPDYGYTF; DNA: TGTGCCAGCTCACCTCCTCTTTTTAGCCCACCCGACTATGGCTACACCTTC
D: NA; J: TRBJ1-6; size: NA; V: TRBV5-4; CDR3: CASSLTGDSNSPLHF; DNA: TGTGCCAGCAGCTTGACGGGGGATTCAAATTCACCCCTCCACTTT
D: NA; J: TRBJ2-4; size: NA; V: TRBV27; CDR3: CASSSPLRRNIQYF; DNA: TGTGCCAGCAGTTCCCCCTTGAGACGGAACATTCAGTACTTC
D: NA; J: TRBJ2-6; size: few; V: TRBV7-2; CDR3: CASTENRADGANVLTF; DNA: TGTGCCAGCACCGAGAACAGGGCAGATGGGGCCAACGTCCTGACTTTC
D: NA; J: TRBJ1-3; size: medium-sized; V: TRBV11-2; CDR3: CASSLNRNTIYF; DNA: TGTGCCAGCAGCTTAAATAGGAACACCATATATTTT
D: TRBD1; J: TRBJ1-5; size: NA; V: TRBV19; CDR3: CASSDFLQGNQPQHF; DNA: TGTGCCAGTAGTGACTTCTTACAGGGGAATCAGCCCCAGCATTTT
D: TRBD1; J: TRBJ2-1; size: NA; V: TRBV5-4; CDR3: CASSPRDRGYNEQFF; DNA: TGTGCCAGCAGCCCGCGGGACAGGGGTTACAATGAGCAGTTCTTC
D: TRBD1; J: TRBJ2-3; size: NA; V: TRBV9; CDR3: CASSVVGDRKEDTQYF; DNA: TGTGCCAGCAGCGTAGTAGGGGACAGGAAGGAAGATACGCAGTATTTT
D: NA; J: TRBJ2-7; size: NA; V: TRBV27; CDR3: CASSFGYLYEQYF; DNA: TGTGCCAGCAGTTTCGGGTACCTCTACGAGCAGTACTTC
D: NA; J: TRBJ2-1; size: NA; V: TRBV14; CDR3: CASSHPRDEQFF; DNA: TGTGCCAGCAGCCATCCCAGGGATGAGCAGTTCTTC
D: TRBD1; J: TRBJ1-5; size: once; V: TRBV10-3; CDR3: CAISEGGWGNQPQHF; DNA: TGTGCCATCAGTGAAGGGGGCTGGGGCAATCAGCCCCAGCATTTT
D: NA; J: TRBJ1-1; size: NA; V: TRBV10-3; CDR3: CAISESPLGDTEAFF; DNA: TGTGCCATCAGTGAGTCGCCCCTTGGGGACACTGAAGCTTTCTTT
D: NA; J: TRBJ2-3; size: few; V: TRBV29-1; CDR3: CSVLSKDTQYF; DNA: TGCAGCGTTTTAAGCAAAGATACGCAGTATTTT
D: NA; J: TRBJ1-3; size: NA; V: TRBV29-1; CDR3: CSVTSSSGNTIYF; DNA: TGCAGCGTTACTAGCAGCTCTGGAAACACCATATATTTT
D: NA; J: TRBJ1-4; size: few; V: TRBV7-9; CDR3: CASSLVQALNEKLFF; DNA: TGTGCCAGCAGCTTAGTCCAGGCCCTTAATGAAAAACTGTTTTTT
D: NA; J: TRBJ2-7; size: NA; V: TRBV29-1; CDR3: CSVEDPRRGHEQYF; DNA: TGCAGCGTTGAAGATCCCCGGAGGGGCCACGAGCAGTACTTC
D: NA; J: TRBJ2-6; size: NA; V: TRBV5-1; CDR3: CASSSDTSGANVLTF; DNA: TGCGCCAGCAGCTCGGACACGTCTGGGGCCAACGTCCTGACTTTC
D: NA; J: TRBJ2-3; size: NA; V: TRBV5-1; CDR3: CASSSGRELRGPGTAQYF; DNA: TGCGCCAGCAGCTCAGGAAGAGAGTTACGGGGCCCGGGAACAGCGCAGTATTTT